This passage covers 15 T cell receptor beta chains from one sample sequenced in a study of cytomegalovirus exposure and HLA in healthy donors. The primer mix had 60 Vbeta and 13 Jbeta primers. Repertoires were generated with immunoSEQ multiplex PCR, while TCRdb's copy carries only in-frame clones and drops some. The table lists about 180,000 clones, more than 80% of them singletons. Sequencing used PBMCs. Source of these receptors: a woman aged 18-30 years in good health and CMV-seropositive.

CDR3 sequence (DNA): TGTGCCTGGAGCAAGGGACTAGCGGGGGCGGTTGAGCAGTTCTTC. Its translation: CAWSKGLAGAVEQFF. The chain employs TRBV30 and TRBJ2-1; 14 nucleotides line up with TRBD2. This CDR3 spans 15 amino acids. V lost 3 bases to trimming and J lost 9 bases; unmatched junction nucleotides: 7. Germline V lookup: CDR1 GTSNPN, CDR2 SVGIG (reference sequence).

This clone was seen a few times. V is TRBV7-3 and J is TRBJ2-7, with D unresolved. V was trimmed by 2 bases and J by 5 bases, leaving 16 bases between them. The CDR3 consists of 15 residues. Germline V CDR1 and CDR2: SGHTA, FQGTGA. CDR3 protein: CASSLGLYASDEQYF. In DNA, the CDR3 is TGTGCCAGCAGCTTAGGTCTTTATGCCTCGGACGAGCAGTACTTC. Full variable domain (missing parts from reference TRBV7-3 and TRBJ2-7): GAGVSQTPSNKVTEKGKYVELRCDPISGHTALYWYRQSLGQGPEFLIYFQGTGAADDSGLPNDRFFAVRPEGSVSTLKIQRTERGDSAVYLCASSLGLYASDEQYFGPGTRLTVT.

This clone showed up just a few times. J is TRBJ2-7 and V is TRBV7-6; D might be TRBD1 (6 bases). The CDR3 is 18 amino acids. Germline V CDR1 and CDR2: SGHVS, FNYEAQ. The V end lost 1 base, the J end lost 2 bases, and 21 bases lay between the germline ends. The CDR3 coding sequence is TGTGCCAGCAGCTTAGATTCCAGGGGACGTAGTCAAACCTACGAGCAGTACTTC. Protein product: CASSLDSRGRSQTYEQYF.

This chain connects TRBV5-1 to TRBJ2-5; 7 nucleotides match TRBD2. Germline CDR1 is SGHRS and CDR2 is YFSETQ. V trimming: 4 bases; J trimming: 3 bases; junction bases outside the gene matches: 6. The CDR3 consists of 14 residues. The CDR3 region has the DNA TGCGCCAGCAGCACTGGCCGGGGGGAAGAGACCCAGTACTTC. As protein: CASSTGRGEETQYF.

V is TRBV6-1 and J is TRBJ1-1; maybe TRBD1 (5 bases). The ends were cut back, 7 bases at V and 4 bases at J, with 19 bases in the middle. The CDR3 extends over 15 amino acids. The V gene's germline CDR1 is MNHNS and CDR2 SASEGT. Here the CDR3 DNA reads TGTGCCAGCACCATAGGGAGGCAGGGATTCACTGAAGCTTTCTTT. Its protein product is CASTIGRQGFTEAFF.

The chain joins TRBV11-2 to TRBJ1-3; D unclear. Looked up from germline, CDR1 is SGHAT and CDR2 is FQNNGV. The CDR3 length is 16 residues. Trimming cost V 5 bases and J 6 bases, with 20 bases left between them. The CDR3 reads CASSPRDRGGENTIYF. The CDR3 region has the DNA TGTGCCAGCAGCCCAAGAGATCGGGGAGGTGAAAACACCATATATTTT.

The chain uses TRBV4-2 and TRBJ1-1, with 12 bases matching TRBD1. This CDR3 is 17 amino acids long. The germline V gene has CDR1 LGHNA and CDR2 YNFKEQ. The V segment lost 8 bases and the J segment 4 bases; nucleotides outside the gene matches: 14. CDR3 residues: CASGPGTGGAGGTEAFF. Written as DNA, the CDR3 is TGTGCCAGCGGTCCCGGGACAGGGGGCGCCGGGGGCACTGAAGCTTTCTTT.

V is TRBV5-1 and J is TRBJ2-7, with 8 bases fitting TRBD2. V shed 0 bases, J shed 5 bases, and the junction held 4 bases outside the gene matches. The CDR3 consists of 14 residues. CDR1 and CDR2 (germline): SGHRS, YFSETQ. The CDR3 reads CASSLGGGLDEQYF. CDR3 coding DNA: TGCGCCAGCAGCTTGGGCGGGGGGCTGGACGAGCAGTACTTC.

The chain combines TRBV9 with TRBJ2-3; D not certain. CDR1 and CDR2 from the germline V gene are SGDLS and YYNGEE. The V end was cut by 1 base, the J end by 5 bases, with 11 bases between. This CDR3 has 14 residues. The CDR3 region is CASSVSGKEDTQYF. The CDR3 bases are TGTGCCAGCAGCGTATCGGGTAAGGAAGATACGCAGTATTTT.

This clone has just a few counts. This rearrangement joins TRBV5-5 to TRBJ2-1; 8 positions agree with TRBD2. V gave up 0 bases and J gave up 4 bases; unmatched junction bases: 3. Germline V lookup: CDR1 SGHKS, CDR2 YYEKEE (reference sequence). The CDR3 contains 15 residues. CDR3 nucleotide sequence: TGTGCCAGCAGCTTGGAGCGCGGGGGGTACAATGAGCAGTTCTTC. It yields the protein CASSLERGGYNEQFF.

This clone was seen once. V and J are TRBV5-1 and TRBJ2-2; the match to TRBD2 covers 7 bases. Trimming at V came to 3 bases and at J to 5 bases, leaving 7 bases not matched to a gene. Germline CDR1 is SGHRS and CDR2 is YFSETQ. This CDR3 region has 15 residues. The CDR3 bases are TGCGCCAGCAGCTCCGTTAGCGGGTATACCGGGGAGCTGTTTTTT. This sequence encodes CASSSVSGYTGELFF.

V usage is TRBV10-3 and J usage is TRBJ2-5; D uncertain. Germline-derived CDR1 and CDR2 are ENHRY and SYGVKD. V gave up 1 base and J gave up 2 bases, with 11 bases separating them. This CDR3 is 15 amino acids long. This CDR3 reads CAISEFSVIQETQYF. DNA for the CDR3: TGTGCCATCAGTGAGTTTTCCGTAATTCAAGAGACCCAGTACTTC.

A single count supports this clone. The gene calls are TRBV19 and TRBJ1-5; TRBD1 aligns across 11 bases. CDR3 length: 14 residues. Unmatched junction bases numbered 5, after V lost 6 bases and J lost 7 bases. CDR1 and CDR2 (germline): LNHDA, SQIVND (reference sequence). The DNA for the CDR3 is TGTGCCAGTAGGTGGACAGGGGGCGGGCAGCCCCAGCATTTT. This gives the protein CASRWTGGGQPQHF. Full variable domain (missing parts from reference TRBV19 and TRBJ1-5): DGGITQSPKYLFRKEGQNVTLSCEQNLNHDAMYWYRQDPGQGLRLIYYSQIVNDFQKGDIAEGYSVSREKKESFPLTVTSAQKNPTAFYLCASRWTGGGQPQHFGDGTRLSIL.

This clone was counted once. The rearrangement uses TRBV5-1 and TRBJ2-5; 8 bases are a match to TRBD1. The J call is uncertain, as TRBJ2-7 better fits the DNA end. The CDR3 is 15 amino acids. CDR1 and CDR2 (germline): SGHRS, YFSETQ. CDR3: CASSLVTGGWYEQYF. The CDR3 region has the DNA TGCGCCAGCAGCTTGGTTACAGGGGGATGGTACGAGCAGTACTTC.

This chain connects TRBV2 to TRBJ2-5, with TRBD1 matching 7 bases. CDR3 length equals 12 residues. Germline V gene sequence: CDR1 SNHLY, CDR2 FYNNEI. CDR3 in amino acids: CARTGVGETQYF. The CDR3 DNA follows: TGTGCGCGAACAGGGGTGGGAGAGACCCAGTACTTC.